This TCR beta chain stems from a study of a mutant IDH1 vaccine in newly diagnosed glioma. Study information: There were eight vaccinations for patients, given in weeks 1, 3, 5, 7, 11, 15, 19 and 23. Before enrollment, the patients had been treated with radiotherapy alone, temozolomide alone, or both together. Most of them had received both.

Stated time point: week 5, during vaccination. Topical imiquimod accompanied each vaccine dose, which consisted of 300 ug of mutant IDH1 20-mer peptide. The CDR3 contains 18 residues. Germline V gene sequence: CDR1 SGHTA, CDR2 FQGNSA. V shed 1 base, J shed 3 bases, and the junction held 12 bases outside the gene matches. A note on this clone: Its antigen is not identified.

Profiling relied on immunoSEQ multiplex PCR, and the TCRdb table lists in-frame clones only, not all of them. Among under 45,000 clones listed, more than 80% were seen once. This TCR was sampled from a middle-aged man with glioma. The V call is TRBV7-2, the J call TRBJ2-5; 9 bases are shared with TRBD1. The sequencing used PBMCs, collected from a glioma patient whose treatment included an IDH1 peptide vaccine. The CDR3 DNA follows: TGTGCCAGCAGCTTAGGGAACAGGGGGCGAATTGGAGAAGAGACCCAGTACTTC. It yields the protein CASSLGNRGRIGEETQYF.